Listed here is a single T cell receptor (beta chain). The record originates from a study of blood T cell repertoires in COVID-19. TCRdb's copy holds only in-frame clones and misses some; the assay was immunoSEQ multiplex PCR. The sample carries about 250,000 clones, roughly 80% recorded once. V dropped 1 base and J dropped 0 bases, with 10 bases sitting between them. The CDR3 length is 16 residues. CDR1 SGHTA and CDR2 FQGNSA come from the germline V gene. Material for sequencing was peripheral blood. This receptor was taken from an elderly man with acute or convalescent COVID-19. This rearrangement joins TRBV7-2 to TRBJ1-3; a weak D match, TRBD1 (5 bases). CDR3 nucleotide sequence: TGTGCCAGCAGCTTAGGACAGACTTCCTCTGGAAACACCATATATTTT. Translating it yields CASSLGQTSSGNTIYF.